Presented here are 31 T cell receptor beta chains from one specimen sequenced in a study of blood T cell repertoires in COVID-19. Libraries were prepared by immunoSEQ multiplex PCR; TCRdb keeps only in-frame clonotypes and omits some of them. Found here are 30,000 to 40,000 clones, about 88% of them singletons; the top ten hold approximately 32%. Sequences were obtained from peripheral blood. The receptors stem from a man in his 70s with active COVID-19.

The chain combines TRBV18 with TRBJ1-4; tentatively, D is TRBD1 (5 bases). Germline assignment: CDR1 KGHSH and CDR2 LQKENI. This CDR3 is built from 12 residues. Trimming took 3 bases from V and 6 from J, leaving 5 bases between them. The CDR3 here is CASSPRDEKLFF. CDR3 DNA sequence: TGTGCCAGCTCACCCAGGGATGAAAAACTGTTTTTT.

The CDR3 is CASSQSGDWYEQYF. The CDR3 bases are TGTGCCAGCAGTCAATCGGGAGATTGGTACGAGCAGTACTTC. The chain employs TRBV28 and TRBJ2-7, with a weak D call TRBD2 (6 bases). V lost 5 bases and J 4 bases, leaving 15 bases between the germline ends. The CDR3 is 14 residues long. The germline V gene has CDR1 MDHEN and CDR2 SYDVKM.

This rearrangement joins TRBV29-1 to TRBJ1-2; TRBD1 agrees at 9 bases. The CDR3 is 13 amino acids. Per germline, CDR1 SQVTM and CDR2 ANQGSEA. V was clipped by 3 bases and J by 5 bases; unmatched bases: 4. CDR3 nucleotide sequence: TGCAGCGTTGAGGGACAGGGACGGTATGGCTACACCTTC. Protein sequence: CSVEGQGRYGYTF.

The chain uses TRBV5-1 and TRBJ2-2, with 9 nucleotides matching TRBD2. This CDR3 contains 19 residues. Germline CDR1 SGHRS, CDR2 YFSETQ. V lost 3 bases to trimming and J lost 5 bases; unmatched junction nucleotides: 17. The CDR3 DNA reads TGCGCCAGCAGCTCCTCTACTAGCGGGCTGGCGAGAGGGACCGGGGAGCTGTTTTTT. This codes for CASSSSTSGLARGTGELFF.

V gene TRBV3-1 (or the pseudogene TRBV3-2) combines with J gene TRBJ2-1; 12 bases agree with TRBD2. The trim removed 3 bases at V and 3 bases at J, leaving 3 bases unmatched. The CDR3 is made up of 16 amino acids. Germline V lookup: CDR1 LGHDT, CDR2 YNNKEL (reference sequence). The CDR3 reads CASSQRTSGIYNEQFF. In DNA, the CDR3 is TGTGCCAGCAGCCAGAGGACTAGCGGGATCTACAATGAGCAGTTCTTC.

The chain uses TRBV4-1 and TRBJ1-2, with 7 bases aligning to TRBD1. The CDR3 sequence is 16 residues long. Germline-derived CDR1 and CDR2 are MGHRA and YSYEKL. The V and J ends lost 0 bases and 4 bases, in that order; junction bases with no gene match: 8. CDR3 DNA: TGCGCCAGCAGCCAAGAAGGGCGACAGGGCCTCTATGGCTACACCTTC. This codes for CASSQEGRQGLYGYTF.

This chain links TRBV7-2 with TRBJ2-7; D might be TRBD2 (6 bases). CDR1 and CDR2 (germline): SGHTA, FQGNSA. Trimming removed 0 bases at V and 3 bases at J, with 9 bases between. CDR3 length: 14 amino acids. The CDR3 nucleotides read TGTGCCAGCAGCTTAGCTTTAGCGGACTACGAGCAGTACTTC. Its protein is CASSLALADYEQYF.

This chain joins TRBV4-2 and TRBJ2-7; TRBD2 agrees at 8 bases. Trimming took 5 bases from V and 1 from J; bases not matched to a gene: 7. The CDR3 loop spans 15 amino acids. Germline lookup yields CDR1 LGHNA and CDR2 YNFKEQ. The CDR3 nucleotides are TGTGCCAGCAGCTTGGAGGCTAGCGGGTCCTACGAGCAGTACTTC. It translates to CASSLEASGSYEQYF.

This clone turned up a few times. The rearrangement uses TRBV30 and TRBJ2-3; 10 bases line up with TRBD2. CDR1 and CDR2 from the germline V gene are GTSNPN and SVGIG (reference sequence). Trimming removed 4 bases from V and 0 bases from J; junction bases left unmatched: 7. The CDR3 has 16 residues. CDR3 in DNA: TGTGCCTGGAAAGGTCTAGCGGGGGCCAGCACAGATACGCAGTATTTT. Residues: CAWKGLAGASTDTQYF. The variable domain in full, completed from reference TRBV30 and TRBJ2-3, reads SQTIHQWPATLVQPVGSPLSLECTVEGTSNPNLYWYRQAAGRGLQLLFYSVGIGQISSEVPQNLSASRPQDRQFILSSKKLLLSDSGFYLCAWKGLAGASTDTQYFGPGTRLTVL.

The chain employs TRBV2 and TRBJ1-1; TRBD1 is a possible D gene (5 bases). Trimming shortened V by 1 base and J by 6 bases, and 9 bases separated the two germline ends. The CDR3 covers 13 residues. Germline CDR1 and CDR2: SNHLY and FYNNEI. In DNA, the CDR3 is TGTGCCAGCAGTGAAGAGGCAGGGCCTGAAGCTTTCTTT. Amino acids: CASSEEAGPEAFF.

The CDR3 region has the DNA TGTGCCAGCAGCTTAGAGTCTAGTGGCTTGCAGTTCTTC. Protein: CASSLESSGLQFF. This chain connects TRBV7-3 to TRBJ2-1; D not certain. Per germline, CDR1 SGHTA and CDR2 FQGTGA. V lost 2 bases and J lost 12, with 14 bases in between. This CDR3 is 13 amino acids long. The full variable domain, completed using reference TRBV7-3 and TRBJ2-1, is GAGVSQTPSNKVTEKGKYVELRCDPISGHTALYWYRQSLGQGPEFLIYFQGTGAADDSGLPNDRFFAVRPEGSVSTLKIQRTERGDSAVYLCASSLESSGLQFFGPGTRLTVL.

The chain is built from TRBV15 and TRBJ2-5; D may be TRBD2 (7 bases). V was shortened by 3 bases and J by 2 bases, with 16 bases between the two germline ends. CDR3 length: 16 residues. Per the germline V gene, CDR1 is LNHNV and CDR2 is YYDKDF (reference sequence). CDR3 coding DNA: TGTGCCACCAGCAGGACGCACGGGGGGCTACAAGAGACCCAGTACTTC. Encoded protein: CATSRTHGGLQETQYF. The full variable domain, its missing parts supplied by reference TRBV15 and TRBJ2-5, is DAMVIQNPRYQVTQFGKPVTLSCSQTLNHNVMYWYQQKSSQAPKLLFHYYDKDFNNEADTPDNFQSRRPNTSFCFLDIRSPGLGDTAMYLCATSRTHGGLQETQYFGPGTRLLVL.

The rearrangement uses TRBV7-2 and TRBJ1-1; D is unclear. V lost 1 base to trimming and J lost 3 bases, with 12 bases between them. This CDR3 region has 15 residues. Germline CDR1 is SGHTA and CDR2 is FQGNSA. The CDR3 spells CASSLVRRRDTEAFF. The CDR3 DNA is TGTGCCAGCAGCTTAGTCAGGCGCCGCGACACTGAAGCTTTCTTT.

The V call is TRBV3-1 (or the pseudogene TRBV3-2), the J call TRBJ2-4, with D possibly TRBD1 on 6 matching bases. Germline V lookup: CDR1 LGHDT, CDR2 YNNKEL (reference sequence). Trimming took 7 bases from V and 9 from J, leaving 22 bases between them. The CDR3 covers 15 residues. The CDR3 sequence is CASTFTLSQGSIQYF. CDR3 DNA sequence: TGTGCCAGCACCTTCACTTTATCCCAGGGGAGCATTCAGTACTTC.

This sequence joins TRBV6-5 and TRBJ2-7; TRBD2 matches at 8 bases. V dropped 0 bases and J dropped 3; count of bases not matched to a gene: 7. Germline V gives CDR1 MNHEY, CDR2 SVGAGI. The CDR3 consists of 16 residues. CDR3 amino acids: CASSYSFFSGIYEQYF. The CDR3 DNA sequence: TGTGCCAGCAGTTACTCGTTTTTTAGCGGGATCTACGAGCAGTACTTC.

The chain joins TRBV20-1 to TRBJ2-5; maybe TRBD1 (5 bases). The CDR3 totals 11 residues. Germline V CDR1 and CDR2: DFQATT, SNEGSKA (reference sequence). V lost 7 bases and J lost 7, with 13 bases in between. The CDR3 DNA follows: TGCAGTGTCAGGGCCATGGGGACCCAGTACTTC. It is translated as CSVRAMGTQYF.

On this clone itself: At one boundary the junction diverges from the germline segment, which might be a read error. The V call is TRBV7-7, the J call TRBJ1-3; no reliable D call. The CDR3 spans 13 residues. Germline CDR1 reads SSHAT; CDR2 reads FNYEAQ (reference sequence). The CDR3 region has the DNA TGTGCTAGCAGCTTAGTCGAGGGAAACACCATATATTTT. It is translated as CASSLVEGNTIYF.

In regard to this clone: It is likely a read error, because the conserved phenylalanine at the end of the CDR3 is missing. The limits of the CDR3 on the DNA are not certain, so only TCRdb's listed CDR3 is given. The chain's CDR3 is CATSGYRHPPSR. V gene TRBV15 combines with J gene TRBJ2-6; whether TRBD1, the table's D call, matches the DNA was not checked. Germline values: CDR1 LNHNV, CDR2 YYDKDF (reference sequence). The CDR3 is made up of 12 amino acids, end residues included.

This chain connects TRBV28 to TRBJ2-3; D is perhaps TRBD1 (6 bases). CDR3 length: 14 residues. Germline V gene lookup returns CDR1 MDHEN and CDR2 SYDVKM. Trimming shortened V by 4 bases and J by 5 bases, and 13 bases separated the two germline ends. CDR3 in DNA: TGTGCCAGCAGTTCCACAGGGTTATTAGATACGCAGTATTTT. This gives the protein CASSSTGLLDTQYF.

The J gene is TRBJ2-7, the V gene TRBV5-1; 8 nucleotides match TRBD2. The CDR3 is made up of 15 amino acids. V lost 4 bases to trimming and J lost 6 bases; unmatched junction nucleotides: 12. Germline V gene data show CDR1 as SGHRS and CDR2 as YFSETQ. The CDR3 DNA reads TGCGCCAGCAGCCCGACGTTAGCGGGACCCCTCGAGCAGTACTTC. This gives the protein CASSPTLAGPLEQYF. Complete variable domain (other parts from reference TRBV5-1 and TRBJ2-7): KAGVTQTPRYLIKTRGQQVTLSCSPISGHRSVSWYQQTPGQGLQFLFEYFSETQRNKGNFPGRFSGRQFSNSRSEMNVSTLELGDSALYLCASSPTLAGPLEQYFGPGTRLTVT.

This clone has a handful of counts. The V call is TRBV9, the J call TRBJ2-7; D is perhaps TRBD2 (6 bases). Per the germline V gene, CDR1 is SGDLS and CDR2 is YYNGEE. The CDR3 is 15 residues long. Trimming removed 3 bases from V and 1 base from J, with 14 bases in between. The CDR3 nucleotides are TGTGCCAGCAGCGCAGGTGAGGGACTTTCCTACGAGCAGTACTTC. This sequence encodes CASSAGEGLSYEQYF.

The chain employs TRBV29-1 and TRBJ2-3; D unresolved. This CDR3 has 15 residues. Germline loops: CDR1 SQVTM, CDR2 ANQGSEA. Trimming took off 4 bases at V and 0 bases at J, with 14 bases between the two ends. As DNA, the CDR3 is TGCAGCGTTGGTTATTCTAGTACTAGCACAGATACGCAGTATTTT. Protein: CSVGYSSTSTDTQYF.

This chain uses TRBV5-1 with TRBJ2-1; D possibly corresponds to TRBD1 (6 bases). CDR1 and CDR2 from the germline V gene are SGHRS and YFSETQ. The CDR3 has 15 amino acids. V lost 1 base to trimming and J lost 2 bases, with 10 bases between them. The CDR3 nucleotides read TGCGCCAGCAGCTTGACAGGGAATGCCTACAATGAGCAGTTCTTC. It yields the protein CASSLTGNAYNEQFF.

The table lists this clone with a few counts. The chain has TRBV7-9 and TRBJ2-7; TRBD2 matches at 11 bases. Germline V gives CDR1 SEHNR, CDR2 FQNEAQ (reference sequence). V shed 4 bases and J 4 bases; nucleotides not matched to a gene: 6. This CDR3 comprises 15 residues. The CDR3 sequence: CASSSTGLAAYEQYF. CDR3 nucleotide sequence: TGTGCCAGCAGCTCCACGGGACTAGCGGCATACGAGCAGTACTTC.

This clone showed up just once. This chain joins TRBV7-8 and TRBJ2-1, with D perhaps TRBD2 (6 bases). The CDR3 spans 17 residues. V was cut by 4 bases and J by 5 bases, with 21 bases left in between. CDR1 and CDR2 (germline): SGHVS, FQNEAQ. CDR3 region: CASSSPRRARTNNEQFF. As DNA, the CDR3 is TGTGCCAGCAGCTCGCCACGGAGGGCCCGAACTAACAATGAGCAGTTCTTC.

The V and J genes are TRBV6-6 and TRBJ2-2, with 9 bases matching TRBD2. Germline V CDR1 and CDR2: MNHNY, SVGAGI (reference sequence). J was trimmed by 7 bases and V by 1 base; bases with no gene match: 7. The CDR3 consists of 16 residues. The DNA for the CDR3 is TGTGCCAGCAGTTACTTGGCGGGAGGGCCGGTCGGGGAGCTGTTTTTT. Translated: CASSYLAGGPVGELFF.

The chain combines TRBV6-2 or TRBV6-3 with TRBJ2-1; 11 bases agree with TRBD2. V shed 1 base, J shed 5 bases, and the junction held 13 bases outside the gene matches. The CDR3 contains 19 residues. The germline CDR1 and CDR2 sequences are MNHEY and SVGEGT. The CDR3 loop reads CASSYLAGGPRTTDNEQFF. CDR3 bases: TGTGCCAGCAGTTACTTAGCGGGAGGGCCTCGGACTACCGACAATGAGCAGTTCTTC.

This chain connects TRBV7-3 to TRBJ2-1; possibly TRBD1 for D (6 bases). The CDR3 is 14 residues long. Germline V CDR1 and CDR2: SGHTA, FQGTGA. Trimming removed 2 bases from V and 10 bases from J, with 15 bases in between. The DNA of the CDR3 is TGTGCCAGCAGCTTATCGCCAGGGGCCGGGGAGCAGTTCTTC. It is translated as CASSLSPGAGEQFF.

This clone was found once. The genes are TRBV19 and TRBJ2-7; D uncertain. V lost 3 bases and J lost 3, with 9 bases in between. CDR1 and CDR2 from the germline V gene are LNHDA and SQIVND (reference sequence). The CDR3 totals 13 residues. The CDR3 loop reads CASSIGTDYEQYF. The CDR3 DNA reads as TGTGCCAGTAGTATTGGTACAGACTACGAGCAGTACTTC.

V is TRBV6-6 and J is TRBJ1-2; 9 bases line up with TRBD1. This CDR3 contains 15 residues. CDR1 and CDR2 (germline): MNHNY, SVGAGI (reference sequence). J lost 5 bases, V lost 7 bases, and 11 bases had no gene match. The CDR3 reads CASTTTQGQGYGYTF. CDR3 DNA sequence: TGTGCCAGCACCACCACCCAAGGACAGGGGTATGGCTACACCTTC.

The gene calls are TRBV5-8 and TRBJ1-5, with D unresolved. Trimming shortened V by 0 bases and J by 2 bases, and 9 bases separated the two germline ends. The germline V gene encodes CDR1 SGHTS and CDR2 YDEGEE. The CDR3 length is 15 residues. DNA for the CDR3: TGTGCCAGCAGCTTGGGACTTATGGGCAATCAGCCCCAGCATTTT. Residues: CASSLGLMGNQPQHF.